Each of the 12 T cell receptor beta chains below was sequenced from the same sample in a study of molecular identifiers for immune sequencing clone quantification. One entry per CDR3 protein results from TCRdb running MiXCR on the PCR reads. The table lists 400,000 to 600,000 distinct CDR3 sequences, 20% to 25% of them singletons, with about 0.8% in the top ten. Sequences were obtained from naive CD8+ T cells from blood, with Jurkat cell RNA spiked in. Sample subset: FACS-sorted CD8+CD4-CCR7+CD45RA+ naive T cells. Every receptor here comes from a human donor in good health. Some libraries in this study had Jurkat cell RNA spiked in.

Comments on this clonotype: Relative to the germline gene, one junction end is altered; a read error may explain this. V gene TRBV6-2 or TRBV6-3 combines with J gene TRBJ1-6; no firm D call. CDR3 length: 17 amino acids. The germline V gene has CDR1 MNHEY and CDR2 SVGEGT. DNA of the CDR3: TGTGCCAGCAGCGATCCCGAAAGGAGCTCCTATAGTTCACCCCTCCACTTT. This translates into CASSDPERSSYSSPLHF.

The chain has TRBV19 and TRBJ1-6, with no clear D. The CDR3 loop spans 15 amino acids. Germline-derived CDR1 and CDR2 are LNHDA and SQIVND (reference sequence). The ends were cut back, 7 bases at V and 0 bases at J, with 10 bases in the middle. Written as DNA, the CDR3 is TGTGCCAGTACGGAAACGAGCTCCTATAATTCACCCCTCCACTTT. It translates to CASTETSSYNSPLHF.

This clonotype was counted between two and nine times. The chain combines TRBV16 with TRBJ2-7, with D uncertain. The germline V gene has CDR1 KGHSY and CDR2 FQNENV. Trimming cost V 0 bases and J 2 bases, with 8 bases left between them. CDR3 length: 14 amino acids. The CDR3 here is CASSQSRQTYEQYF. CDR3 bases: TGTGCCAGCAGCCAATCGAGGCAGACCTACGAGCAGTACTTC.

In this sample, this clonotype turned up once. A much larger clonotype is one base distant, so this may be a read error. The chain employs TRBV7-9 and TRBJ2-7; unclear D gene. Germline V lookup: CDR1 SEHNR, CDR2 FQNEAQ (reference sequence). There are 13 residues in the CDR3. Trimming stripped 4 bases from V and 4 bases from J, with 11 bases between. The CDR3 nucleotides read TGTGCCAGCAGCTCAGAGTTCGGGTACGAGCAGTACTTC. It encodes CASSSEFGYEQYF.

This clonotype occurred many times. This CDR3 reads CASSLFPDTQYF. In nucleotides, the CDR3 is TGTGCCAGCAGCTTATTCCCAGATACGCAGTATTTT. This chain joins TRBV7-2 and TRBJ2-3; D not resolved. The CDR3 extends over 12 amino acids. Trimming stripped 2 bases from V and 4 bases from J, with 4 bases between. Germline CDR1 SGHTA, CDR2 FQGNSA.

This clonotype has just a few counts. The V and J genes are TRBV14 and TRBJ1-4; 9 bases are a match to TRBD1. CDR3 length equals 16 residues. Germline loops: CDR1 SGHDN, CDR2 FVKESK. V gave up 6 bases and J gave up 7 bases; unmatched junction bases: 12. The CDR3 coding sequence is TGTGCCAGCAGTCATAATAAACAGGGGGCTCGTGAAAAACTGTTTTTT. As protein: CASSHNKQGAREKLFF.

This chain connects TRBV6-2 or TRBV6-3 to TRBJ1-5; 8 nucleotides match TRBD1. J gave up 4 bases and V 3 bases, and 23 bases lay outside the gene matches. CDR3 length: 21 residues. Looked up from germline, CDR1 is MNHEY and CDR2 is SVGEGT. The CDR3 DNA is TGTGCCAGCAGTTATCCCCACGGGACAGGAGCGTCTCGACTAGGGAATCAGCCCCAGCATTTT. It is translated as CASSYPHGTGASRLGNQPQHF.

In its sample, this clonotype was seen a few times. The chain is built from TRBV30 and TRBJ2-1; D is perhaps TRBD2 (6 bases). The CDR3 consists of 14 residues. Germline CDR1 reads GTSNPN; CDR2 reads SVGIG (reference sequence). Trimming stripped 5 bases from V and 4 bases from J, with 15 bases between. This CDR3 is CAWGGSGEYNEQFF. The DNA of the CDR3 is TGTGCCTGGGGAGGGTCGGGGGAGTACAATGAGCAGTTCTTC.

This clonotype has ten or more counts. The CDR3 sequence: CASSELIAASTDTQYF. Written as DNA, the CDR3 is TGTGCCAGCAGTGAATTAATAGCCGCTAGCACAGATACGCAGTATTTT. The genes are TRBV6-1 and TRBJ2-3; D is unclear. V was pared by 2 bases and J by 0 bases, with 12 bases between. The CDR3 contains 16 residues. The germline CDR1 and CDR2 sequences are MNHNS and SASEGT.

The V and J genes are TRBV4-1 and TRBJ2-3, with 8 bases fitting TRBD2. The V gene end was trimmed by 4 bases and the J gene end by 6 bases; junction bases not matched to a gene: 18. This CDR3 is 18 amino acids long. Germline CDR1 is MGHRA and CDR2 is YSYEKL. CDR3 amino acids: CASSLREGTLAGSDTQYF. CDR3 nucleotide sequence: TGCGCCAGCAGCCTCCGAGAGGGTACCCTAGCGGGTTCGGATACGCAGTATTTT.

J is TRBJ2-5 and V is TRBV13; D gene unclear. The CDR3 contains 14 residues. Germline V gene lookup returns CDR1 PRHDT and CDR2 FYEKMQ (reference sequence). V lost 0 bases and J 5 bases, leaving 10 bases between the germline ends. CDR3 coding DNA: TGTGCCAGCAGCTTAGGGGGCCGTCCCGAGACCCAGTACTTC. Translated, it gives CASSLGGRPETQYF. Full variable domain (missing parts from reference TRBV13 and TRBJ2-5): AAGVIQSPRHLIKEKRETATLKCYPIPRHDTVYWYQQGPGQDPQFLISFYEKMQSDKGSIPDRFSAQQFSDYHSELNMSSLELGDSALYFCASSLGGRPETQYFGPGTRLLVL.

This clonotype appeared a few times. The rearrangement links TRBV20-1 to TRBJ2-1; no reliable D call. V was shortened by 0 bases and J by 8 bases, with 14 bases between the two germline ends. The CDR3 is 14 amino acids. CDR1 DFQATT and CDR2 SNEGSKA come from the germline V gene (reference sequence). The DNA of the CDR3 is TGCAGTGCTAGAGATTTTCGTCACGGCGATGAGCAGTTCTTC. Protein product: CSARDFRHGDEQFF.